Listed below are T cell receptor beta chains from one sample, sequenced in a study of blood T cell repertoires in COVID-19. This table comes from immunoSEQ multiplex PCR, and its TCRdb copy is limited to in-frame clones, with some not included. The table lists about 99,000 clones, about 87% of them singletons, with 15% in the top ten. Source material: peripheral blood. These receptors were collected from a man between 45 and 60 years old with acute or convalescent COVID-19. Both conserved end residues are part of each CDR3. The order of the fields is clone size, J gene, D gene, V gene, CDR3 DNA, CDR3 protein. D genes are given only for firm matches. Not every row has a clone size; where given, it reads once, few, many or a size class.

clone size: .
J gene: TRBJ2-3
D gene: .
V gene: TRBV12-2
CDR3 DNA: TGTGCAAGTCGCCCTGCTCTCGACCAGGGGGCCCTTAACACAGATACGCAGTATTTT
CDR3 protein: CASRPALDQGALNTDTQYF

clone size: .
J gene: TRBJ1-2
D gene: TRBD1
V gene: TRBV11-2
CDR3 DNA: TGTGCCAGCAGCTCAGGGGGCACGAGCTATGGCTACACCTTC
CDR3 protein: CASSSGGTSYGYTF

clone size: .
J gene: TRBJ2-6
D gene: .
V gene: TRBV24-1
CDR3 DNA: TGTGCCACCAGTGAGAGGGTCCCTGGGGCCAACGTCCTGACTTTC
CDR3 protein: CATSERVPGANVLTF

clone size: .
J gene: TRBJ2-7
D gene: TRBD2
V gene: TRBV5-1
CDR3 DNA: TGCGCCAGCAGCTTAGGGCTAGCGGGAGGCATCTCCTACGAGCAGTACTTC
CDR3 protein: CASSLGLAGGISYEQYF

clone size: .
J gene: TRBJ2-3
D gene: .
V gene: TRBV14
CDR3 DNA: TGTGCCAGCAGCCAATATCTGGGAGCAGATACGCAGTATTTT
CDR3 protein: CASSQYLGADTQYF

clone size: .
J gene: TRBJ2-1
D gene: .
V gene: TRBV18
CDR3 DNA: TGTGCCAGCTCAAACCAGGGGAATGAGCAGTTCTTC
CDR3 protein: CASSNQGNEQFF

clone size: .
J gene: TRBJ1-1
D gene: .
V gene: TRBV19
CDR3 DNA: TGTGCCAGTAGTATACACAAGGGGCGAACTGAAGCTTTCTTT
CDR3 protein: CASSIHKGRTEAFF

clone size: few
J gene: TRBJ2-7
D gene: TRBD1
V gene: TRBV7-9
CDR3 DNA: TGTGCCAGCAGCTTAAGGGAGGGACAGGGGGCTTACGAGCAGTACTTC
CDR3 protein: CASSLREGQGAYEQYF

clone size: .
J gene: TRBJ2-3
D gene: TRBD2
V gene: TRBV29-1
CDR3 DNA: TGCAGCGTATACAACGGCTCCCGGGGGGGGAAGGGGCAGTATTTT
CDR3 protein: CSVYNGSRGGKGQYF

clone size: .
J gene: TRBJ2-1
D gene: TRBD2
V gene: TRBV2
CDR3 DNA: TGTGCCAGCAGCCCAGCGGGAGGGCCCTCCTACAATGAGCAGTTCTTC
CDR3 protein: CASSPAGGPSYNEQFF